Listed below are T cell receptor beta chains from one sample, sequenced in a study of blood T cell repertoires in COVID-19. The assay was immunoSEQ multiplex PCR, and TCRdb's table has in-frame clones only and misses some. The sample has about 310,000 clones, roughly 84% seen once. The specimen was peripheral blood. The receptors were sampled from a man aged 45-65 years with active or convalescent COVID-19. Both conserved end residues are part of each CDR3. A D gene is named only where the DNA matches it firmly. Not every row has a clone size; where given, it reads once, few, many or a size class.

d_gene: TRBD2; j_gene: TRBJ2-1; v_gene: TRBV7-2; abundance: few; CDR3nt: TGTGCCAGCAGCTTGGGACTAGCGGGAGATGAGCAGTTCTTC; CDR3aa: CASSLGLAGDEQFF
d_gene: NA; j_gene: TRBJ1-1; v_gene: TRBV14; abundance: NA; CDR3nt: TGTGCCAGCAGCCAAGACAGGAACACTGAAGCTTTCTTT; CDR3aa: CASSQDRNTEAFF
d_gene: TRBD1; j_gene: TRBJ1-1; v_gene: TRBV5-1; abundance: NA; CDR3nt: TGCGCCAGCTCGGGACAGGGGGCGCAGTATGGTGAAGCTTTCTTT; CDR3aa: CASSGQGAQYGEAFF
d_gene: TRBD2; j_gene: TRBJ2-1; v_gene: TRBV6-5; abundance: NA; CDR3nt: TGTGCCACGAGGTCAGGACTAGCGGGACACAATGAGCAGTTCTTC; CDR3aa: CATRSGLAGHNEQFF
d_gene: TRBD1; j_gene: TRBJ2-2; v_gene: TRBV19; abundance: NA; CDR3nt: TGTGCCAGTAGGCCGGGACAGGGTTCCGGGGAGCTGTTTTTT; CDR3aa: CASRPGQGSGELFF
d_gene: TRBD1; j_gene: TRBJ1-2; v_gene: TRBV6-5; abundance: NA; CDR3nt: TGTGCCAGCAGGGTTGGGGACAGAAGGATAGGTGGCTACACCTTC; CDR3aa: CASRVGDRRIGGYTF
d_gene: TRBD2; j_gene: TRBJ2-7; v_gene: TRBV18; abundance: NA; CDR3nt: TGTGCCAGCTCACCAGCAACTAGCGGGAGCTACGAGCAGTACTTC; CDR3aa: CASSPATSGSYEQYF
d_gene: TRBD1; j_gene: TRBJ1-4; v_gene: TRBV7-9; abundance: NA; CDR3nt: TGTGCCAGCAGCCCCGGGACAGGGGATGAAAAACTGTTTTTT; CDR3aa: CASSPGTGDEKLFF
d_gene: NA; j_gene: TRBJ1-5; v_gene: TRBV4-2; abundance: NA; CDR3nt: TGTGCCAGCAGCCAATCGCAGGGTTATCAGCCCCAGCATTTT; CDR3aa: CASSQSQGYQPQHF
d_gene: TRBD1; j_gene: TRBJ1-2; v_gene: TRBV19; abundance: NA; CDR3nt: TGTGCCAGTAGTGTTGACAGGGGGTTAGGCTACACCTTC; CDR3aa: CASSVDRGLGYTF
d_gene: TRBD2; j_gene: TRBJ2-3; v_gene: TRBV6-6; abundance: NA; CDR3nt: TGTGCCAACGGGCGGGGGACAGATACGCAGTATTTT; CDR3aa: CANGRGTDTQYF
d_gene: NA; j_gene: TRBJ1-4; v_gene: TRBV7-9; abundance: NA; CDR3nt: TGTGCCAGCAGCCCCCGGGGTGGACTCGGGTCTAATGAAAAACTGTTTTTT; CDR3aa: CASSPRGGLGSNEKLFF
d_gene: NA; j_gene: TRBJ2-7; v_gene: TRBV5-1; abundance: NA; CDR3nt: TGCGCCAGCAGCCCTGGACAGTCCTACGAGCAGTACTTC; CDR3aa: CASSPGQSYEQYF
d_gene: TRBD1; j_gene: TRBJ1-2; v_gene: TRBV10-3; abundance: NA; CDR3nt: TGTGCCATCAGTGAAAAGACAGGGGATAACTATGGCTACACCTTC; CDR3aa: CAISEKTGDNYGYTF
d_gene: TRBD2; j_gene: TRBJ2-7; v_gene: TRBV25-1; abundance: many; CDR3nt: TGTGCCAGCAGTGATATGGCGGGAGGGCCCTACGAGCAGTACTTC; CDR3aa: CASSDMAGGPYEQYF
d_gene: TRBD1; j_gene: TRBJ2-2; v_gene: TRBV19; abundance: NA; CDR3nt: TGTGCCAGTAGCCAAACAGGCAGGGGGCCGGACACCGGGGAGCTGTTTTTT; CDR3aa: CASSQTGRGPDTGELFF
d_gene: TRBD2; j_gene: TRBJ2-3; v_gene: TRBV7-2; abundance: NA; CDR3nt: TGTGCCAGCAGCTCGAATCTAGCGGGATACCCCCCCGATACGCAGTATTTT; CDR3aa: CASSSNLAGYPPDTQYF
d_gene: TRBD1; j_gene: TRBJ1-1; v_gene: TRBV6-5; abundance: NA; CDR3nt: TGTGCCAGCAGCCTAACCGGACAGGGGAGAACTTTCTTT; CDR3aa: CASSLTGQGRTFF
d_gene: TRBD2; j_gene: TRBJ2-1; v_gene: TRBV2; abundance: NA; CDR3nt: TGTGCCAGCAGAGGGACTAGCGGGATATACAATGAGCAGTTCTTC; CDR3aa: CASRGTSGIYNEQFF
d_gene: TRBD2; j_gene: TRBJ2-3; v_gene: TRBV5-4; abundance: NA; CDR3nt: TGTGCCAGCAGCGGCCCGGGGGGGGCCGACCCGAGCACAGATACGCAGTATTTT; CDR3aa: CASSGPGGADPSTDTQYF
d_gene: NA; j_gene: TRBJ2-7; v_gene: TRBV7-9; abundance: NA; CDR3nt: TGTGCCAGCAGCTCTGCTAGCTACGAGCAGTACTTC; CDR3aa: CASSSASYEQYF
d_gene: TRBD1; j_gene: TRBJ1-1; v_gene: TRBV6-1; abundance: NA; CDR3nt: TGTGCCAGCAGTAAAGATGCCGGGACAGGGGTGAACACTGAAGCTTTCTTT; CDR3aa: CASSKDAGTGVNTEAFF
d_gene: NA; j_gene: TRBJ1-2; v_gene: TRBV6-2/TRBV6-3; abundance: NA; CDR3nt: TGTGCCAGCAGTATTCATCAGGGTGACTATGGCTACACCTTC; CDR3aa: CASSIHQGDYGYTF
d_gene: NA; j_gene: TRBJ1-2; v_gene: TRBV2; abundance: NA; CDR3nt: TGTGCCAGCAGTGAAGCCCTAAGCTACACCTTC; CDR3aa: CASSEALSYTF
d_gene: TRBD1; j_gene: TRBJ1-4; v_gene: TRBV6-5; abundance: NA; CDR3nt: TGTGCCAGCAGTTACCTCTGGACAGGTGATAATGAAAAACTGTTTTTT; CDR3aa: CASSYLWTGDNEKLFF
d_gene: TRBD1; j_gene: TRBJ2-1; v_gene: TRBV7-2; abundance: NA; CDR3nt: TGTGCCAGCAGCGGAATGGGACAGCTGAATGAGCAGTTCTTC; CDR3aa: CASSGMGQLNEQFF
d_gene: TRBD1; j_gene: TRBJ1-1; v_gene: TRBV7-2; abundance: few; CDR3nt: TGTGCCAGCAGCTTAGGGGTTGGAGGGGGCTTGACTGAAGCTTTCTTT; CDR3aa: CASSLGVGGGLTEAFF
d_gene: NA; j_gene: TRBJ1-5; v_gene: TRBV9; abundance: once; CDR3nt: TGTGCCAGCAGCTTTACAGCTAGCAATCAGCCCCAGCATTTT; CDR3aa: CASSFTASNQPQHF
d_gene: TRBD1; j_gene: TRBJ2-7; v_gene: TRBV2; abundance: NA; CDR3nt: TGTGCCAGCACACGGGACAGGGGGCCCTACGAGCAGTACTTC; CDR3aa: CASTRDRGPYEQYF
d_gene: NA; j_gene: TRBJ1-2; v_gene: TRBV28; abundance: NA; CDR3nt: TGTGCCAGCAGTTCCCTGGGGGGAGTGGAGTCCTATGGCTACACCTTC; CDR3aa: CASSSLGGVESYGYTF
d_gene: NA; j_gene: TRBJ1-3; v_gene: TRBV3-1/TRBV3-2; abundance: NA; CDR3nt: TGTGCCAGCAGCCCCAGCTCTGGAAACACCATATATTTT; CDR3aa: CASSPSSGNTIYF
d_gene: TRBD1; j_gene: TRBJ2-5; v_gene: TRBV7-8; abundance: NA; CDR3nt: TGTGCCAGCAGCCAGGGACAGGGGGCTTTGGAGACCCAGTACTTC; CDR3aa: CASSQGQGALETQYF
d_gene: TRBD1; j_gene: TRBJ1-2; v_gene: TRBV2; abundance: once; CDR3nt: TGTGCCAGCAGTGAAGAGGGACAGGGGGGTTTGGGAGGCTACACCTTC; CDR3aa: CASSEEGQGGLGGYTF
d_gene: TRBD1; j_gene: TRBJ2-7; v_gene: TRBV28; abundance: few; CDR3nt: TGTGCCAGCCGGGCACTTAGGGGATTCACAGGGGGCGCGGAGCAGTACTTC; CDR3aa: CASRALRGFTGGAEQYF
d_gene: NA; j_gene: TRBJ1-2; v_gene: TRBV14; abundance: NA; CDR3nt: TGTGCCAGCAGCCCCCGGGGAGGGTTCGGCTACACCTTC; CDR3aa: CASSPRGGFGYTF
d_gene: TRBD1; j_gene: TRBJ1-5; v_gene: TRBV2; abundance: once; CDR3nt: TGTGCCAGCCTCCGGGACAGTAATCAGCCCCAGCATTTT; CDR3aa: CASLRDSNQPQHF
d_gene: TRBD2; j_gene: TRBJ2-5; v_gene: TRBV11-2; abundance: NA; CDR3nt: TGTGCCAGCAGCCCAGGAGCTAGCGGGAGGGCCAATGGCGAGACCCAGTACTTC; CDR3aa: CASSPGASGRANGETQYF
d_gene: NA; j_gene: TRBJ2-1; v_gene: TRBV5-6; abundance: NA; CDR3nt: TGTGCCAGCAGCTCCACAGGATACAATGAGCAGTTCTTC; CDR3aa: CASSSTGYNEQFF
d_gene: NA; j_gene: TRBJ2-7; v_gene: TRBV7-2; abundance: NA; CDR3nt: TGTGCCAGCAGCTTAAGGGGTCCCTACGAGCAGTACTTC; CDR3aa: CASSLRGPYEQYF
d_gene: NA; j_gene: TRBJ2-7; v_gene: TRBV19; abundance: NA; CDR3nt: TGTGCCAGTAGTATCTCCGCCGGGGAGATTTACGAGCAGTACTTC; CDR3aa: CASSISAGEIYEQYF
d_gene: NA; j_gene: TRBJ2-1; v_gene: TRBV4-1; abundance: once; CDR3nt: TGCGCCAGCAGCCACCGACCGATTAGACTAACGAATGAGCAGTTCTTC; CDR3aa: CASSHRPIRLTNEQFF
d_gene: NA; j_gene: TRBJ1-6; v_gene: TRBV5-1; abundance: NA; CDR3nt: TGCGCCAGCAGCTGGGGGAGGTCGGCCCCATCGCGTCCCCTCCACTTT; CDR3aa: CASSWGRSAPSRPLHF
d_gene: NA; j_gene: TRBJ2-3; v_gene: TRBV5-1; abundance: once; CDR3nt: TGCGCCAGCAGCGTGCAGGGCACAGATACGCAGTATTTT; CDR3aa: CASSVQGTDTQYF
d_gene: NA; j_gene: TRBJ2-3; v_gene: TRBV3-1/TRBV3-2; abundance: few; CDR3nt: TGTGCCAGCAGCCAAGTTGCCGGAGAGAGCACAGATACGCAGTATTTT; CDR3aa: CASSQVAGESTDTQYF
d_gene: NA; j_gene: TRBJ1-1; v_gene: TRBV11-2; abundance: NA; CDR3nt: TGTGCCAGCAGCATAACAGGGACGAACACTGAAGCTTTCTTT; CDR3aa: CASSITGTNTEAFF
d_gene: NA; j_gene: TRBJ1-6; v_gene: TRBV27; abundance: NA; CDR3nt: TGTGCCAGCAGTTTATCGGATCGCGGGAATCCAGGATCACCCCTCCACTTT; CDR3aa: CASSLSDRGNPGSPLHF
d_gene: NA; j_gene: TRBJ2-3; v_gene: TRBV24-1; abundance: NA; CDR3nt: TGTGCCACCAGTGATCCCAAGGGGCCAGCAGATACGCAGTATTTT; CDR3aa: CATSDPKGPADTQYF
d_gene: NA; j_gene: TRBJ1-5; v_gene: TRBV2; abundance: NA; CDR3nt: TGTGCCAGCAGTGAAGGAAGACTGCAGCCCCAGCATTTT; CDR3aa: CASSEGRLQPQHF
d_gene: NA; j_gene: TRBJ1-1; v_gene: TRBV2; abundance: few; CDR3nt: TGTGCCAGCAGGGAGGGGTCCATCGACACTGAAGCTTTCTTT; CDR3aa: CASREGSIDTEAFF
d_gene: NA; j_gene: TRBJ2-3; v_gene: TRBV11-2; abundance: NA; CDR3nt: TGTGCCAGCAGCTTAGTTGCGGGGAGCACAGATACGCAGTATTTT; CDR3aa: CASSLVAGSTDTQYF
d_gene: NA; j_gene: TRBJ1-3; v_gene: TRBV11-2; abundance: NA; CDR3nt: TGTGCCAGCAGCCACAGGGACTCTGGAAACACCATATATTTT; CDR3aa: CASSHRDSGNTIYF
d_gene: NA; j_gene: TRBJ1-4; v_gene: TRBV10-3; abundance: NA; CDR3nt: TGTGCCACCCTAGAGCCGCGGGGGGCTAATGAAAAACTGTTTTTT; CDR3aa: CATLEPRGANEKLFF
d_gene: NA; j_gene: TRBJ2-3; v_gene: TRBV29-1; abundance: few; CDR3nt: TGCAGCGTTGAAAGAGCGGAAGGAGATACGCAGTATTTT; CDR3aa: CSVERAEGDTQYF
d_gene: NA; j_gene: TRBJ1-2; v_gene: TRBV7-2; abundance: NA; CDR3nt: TGTGCCAGCAGCTTAGACGCAGGGATTATTGGCTACACCTTC; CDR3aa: CASSLDAGIIGYTF
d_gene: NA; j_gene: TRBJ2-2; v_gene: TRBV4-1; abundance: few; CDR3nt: TGCGCCAGCAGCCAAGTTACCCGGACTACCCGATATAACACCGGGGAGCTGTTTTTT; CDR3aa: CASSQVTRTTRYNTGELFF
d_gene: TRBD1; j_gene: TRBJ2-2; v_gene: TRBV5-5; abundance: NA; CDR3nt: TGTGCCAGCAGCTCATGGGGGACAGCCACCGGGGAGCTGTTTTTT; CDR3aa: CASSSWGTATGELFF
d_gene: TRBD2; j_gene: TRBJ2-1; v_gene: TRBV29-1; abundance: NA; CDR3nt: TGCAGCGTTGGGTCGGGGGGGACTGGCGAGCAGTTCTTC; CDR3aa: CSVGSGGTGEQFF
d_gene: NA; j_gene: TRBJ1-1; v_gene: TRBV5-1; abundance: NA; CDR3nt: TGCGCCAGCAGCTTCCGTCCGGGAGCGAACACTGAAGCTTTCTTT; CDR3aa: CASSFRPGANTEAFF
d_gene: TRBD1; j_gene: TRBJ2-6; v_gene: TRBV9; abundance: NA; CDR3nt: TGTGCCAGCAGTCCTTCCGGGACAGCGCCCCGCGGGGCCAACGTCCTGACTTTC; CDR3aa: CASSPSGTAPRGANVLTF
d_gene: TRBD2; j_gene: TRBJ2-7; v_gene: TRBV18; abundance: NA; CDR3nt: TGTGCCAGCTCACTACAGTCGGGGGGCTACGAGCAGTACTTC; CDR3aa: CASSLQSGGYEQYF